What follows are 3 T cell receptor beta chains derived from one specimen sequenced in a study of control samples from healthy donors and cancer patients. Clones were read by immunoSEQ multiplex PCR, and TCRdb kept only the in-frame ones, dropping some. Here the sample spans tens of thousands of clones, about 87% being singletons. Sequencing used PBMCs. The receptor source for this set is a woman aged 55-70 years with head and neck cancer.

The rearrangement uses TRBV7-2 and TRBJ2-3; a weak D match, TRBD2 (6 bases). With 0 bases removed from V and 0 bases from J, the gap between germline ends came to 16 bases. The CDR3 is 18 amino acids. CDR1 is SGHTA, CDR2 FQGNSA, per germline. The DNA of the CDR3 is TGTGCCAGCAGCTTAGCAGGCGGTAGCGGCAGTAGCACAGATACGCAGTATTTT. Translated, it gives CASSLAGGSGSSTDTQYF.

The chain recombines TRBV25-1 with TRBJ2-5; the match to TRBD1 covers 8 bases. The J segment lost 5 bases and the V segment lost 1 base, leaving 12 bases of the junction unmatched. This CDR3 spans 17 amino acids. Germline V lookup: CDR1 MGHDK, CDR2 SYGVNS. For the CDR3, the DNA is TGTGCCAGCAGTGAATGGGAACCACTACAGGGGGTCGAGACCCAGTACTTC. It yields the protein CASSEWEPLQGVETQYF.

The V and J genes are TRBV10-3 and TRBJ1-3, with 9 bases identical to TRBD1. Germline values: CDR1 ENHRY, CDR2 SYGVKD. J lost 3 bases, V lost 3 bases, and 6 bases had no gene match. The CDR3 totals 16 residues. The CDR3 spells CAISEGNRGLGNTIYF. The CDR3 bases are TGTGCCATCAGTGAAGGGAACAGGGGGCTTGGAAACACCATATATTTT.